What follows are 22 T cell receptor beta chains derived from one specimen sequenced in a study of human T cells and chemical hapten exposure. Time point denoted: patch test 3, about 24 weeks after DPC sensitization. As for treatment: therapeutic diphenylcyclopropenone sensitization with weekly scalp DPC. TCRdb recomputed calls from the RACE reads with MiXCR, one row per CDR3 protein. This sample has about 48,000 distinct CDR3 sequences; 9.9% occur once, and the top ten carry approximately 15%. The source was whole blood, collected in connection with sensitization to the hapten diphenylcyclopropenone (DPC). These receptors were obtained from a woman between 35 and 50 years old with alopecia areata. Some clones in this sample may be carry-over from other donors' samples.

The V call is TRBV20-1, the J call TRBJ1-1; D possibly corresponds to TRBD1 (6 bases). The CDR3 is 14 residues long. The germline gives CDR1 DFQATT, CDR2 SNEGSKA (reference sequence). The V and J ends lost 5 bases and 10 bases respectively, with 23 bases between them. The CDR3 reads CSAQNLRGADSAFF. The CDR3 DNA follows: TGCAGTGCTCAGAATCTCCGGGGGGCCGACTCAGCTTTCTTT.

This clonotype appeared many times. V and J are TRBV7-6 and TRBJ2-1, with D tentatively TRBD2 (6 bases). Germline lookup yields CDR1 SGHVS and CDR2 FNYEAQ. V was pared by 2 bases and J by 8 bases, with 10 bases between. The length of the CDR3 is 13 residues. In DNA, the CDR3 is TGTGCCAGCAGCTTACCCCCGGGGGATGAGCAGTTCTTC. It is translated as CASSLPPGDEQFF.

This clonotype has a handful of counts. The CDR3 nucleotides are TGTGCCAGCAGTTTCGGCTTGGTGGGTACCTACGAGCAGTACTTC. Amino acid sequence: CASSFGLVGTYEQYF. The chain joins TRBV12-3 or TRBV12-4 to TRBJ2-7; no definite D call. Trimming pared 3 bases from V and 2 bases from J, leaving 14 bases between. The CDR3 contains 15 residues.

This clonotype was picked up many times. This chain connects TRBV29-1 to TRBJ2-3; perhaps TRBD2 as D (5 bases). This CDR3 has 14 residues. In germline, CDR1 is SQVTM, CDR2 ANQGSEA. V lost 6 bases and J lost 6, with 19 bases in between. CDR3 amino acids: CSVETRDPTDTQYF. The CDR3 DNA sequence: TGCAGCGTGGAGACCCGGGATCCCACGGATACGCAGTATTTT.

This clonotype appeared many times. J is TRBJ2-7 and V is TRBV7-2; D not certain. There are 17 residues in the CDR3. Germline V lookup: CDR1 SGHTA, CDR2 FQGNSA. The ends were cut back, 1 base at V and 3 bases at J, with 19 bases in the middle. DNA for the CDR3: TGTGCCAGCAGCTTAGGGGTCCCGAGGTTGCCGGACTACGAGCAGTACTTC. This sequence encodes CASSLGVPRLPDYEQYF.

This clonotype was detected many times. This chain joins TRBV25-1 and TRBJ2-3; 9 positions match TRBD2. Germline values: CDR1 MGHDK, CDR2 SYGVNS. The CDR3 consists of 16 residues. Germline trimming cut 2 bases from V and 3 bases from J; bases unmatched to any gene: 6. The CDR3 DNA reads TGTGCCAGCAGTGAAGGGGCGGGGGGGCCGACAGATACGCAGTATTTT. Translated, it gives CASSEGAGGPTDTQYF.

The rearrangement uses TRBV9 and TRBJ1-6; 9 nucleotides align to TRBD1. CDR3 length equals 14 residues. Germline CDR1 reads SGDLS; CDR2 reads YYNGEE. The V gene end was trimmed by 4 bases and the J gene end by 8 bases; junction bases not matched to a gene: 4. For the CDR3, the DNA is TGTGCCAGCAGCCCGGACAGGGGAGATTCACCCCTCCACTTT. This translates into CASSPDRGDSPLHF.

In its sample, this clonotype was seen a few times. The V gene is TRBV6-6, the J gene TRBJ1-5; D is unclear. Trimming cost V 6 bases and J 2 bases, with 14 bases left between them. From germline, CDR1 is MNHNY and CDR2 SVGAGI (reference sequence). The CDR3 runs 15 residues. The CDR3 DNA follows: TGTGCCAGCAGAACTCAGGTGCAGGGCAATCAGCCCCAGCATTTT. The encoded protein is CASRTQVQGNQPQHF.

The rearrangement joins TRBV24-1 to TRBJ1-5; no firm D call. Trimming left V 5 bases short and J 1 base short, with 5 bases between. Looked up from germline, CDR1 is KGHDR and CDR2 is SFDVKD. The CDR3 is made up of 13 amino acids. The CDR3: CATSVRSNQPQHF. CDR3 DNA: TGTGCCACCAGTGTACGGAGCAATCAGCCCCAGCATTTT.

At least ten counts were recorded for this clonotype. The chain has TRBV4-2 and TRBJ2-3; D remains ambiguous. Trimming left V 1 base short and J 5 bases short, with 4 bases between. The CDR3 contains 12 residues. The germline gives CDR1 LGHNA, CDR2 YNFKEQ. CDR3 sequence: CASSQGGDTQYF. The CDR3 DNA reads as TGTGCCAGCAGCCAAGGTGGAGATACGCAGTATTTT.

In its sample, this clonotype was seen many times. This chain uses TRBV7-9 with TRBJ2-6; 9 bases line up with TRBD2. Losses at the gene ends were 5 bases for V and 0 bases for J; bases not matched to a gene: 8. The CDR3 loop spans 18 amino acids. Germline V lookup: CDR1 SEHNR, CDR2 FQNEAQ (reference sequence). CDR3 sequence: CASSPYAGGPSGANVLTF. CDR3 coding DNA: TGTGCCAGCAGCCCCTACGCGGGGGGGCCCTCTGGGGCCAACGTCCTGACTTTC.

The rearrangement joins TRBV11-2 to TRBJ2-3, with D hard to call. The V gene's germline CDR1 is SGHAT and CDR2 FQNNGV. Trimming removed 5 bases at V and 5 bases at J, with 11 bases between. The CDR3 covers 13 residues. CDR3 sequence reads: CASSPTIEDTQYF. CDR3 nucleotides: TGTGCCAGCAGCCCGACGATTGAAGATACGCAGTATTTT.

This clonotype appeared many times. V is TRBV20-1 and J is TRBJ1-2; tentatively, D is TRBD1 (5 bases). From germline, CDR1 is DFQATT and CDR2 SNEGSKA (reference sequence). Trimming took off 3 bases at V and 0 bases at J, with 11 bases between the two ends. CDR3 length equals 14 residues. CDR3 coding DNA: TGCAGTGCTAGTAAGCAGGGCACTAACTATGGCTACACCTTC. Translation: CSASKQGTNYGYTF.

The chain combines TRBV7-9 with TRBJ1-1; D gene unclear. V was pared by 1 base and J by 2 bases, with 14 bases between. The germline CDR1 and CDR2 sequences are SEHNR and FQNEAQ (reference sequence). The CDR3 is 16 residues long. The CDR3 sequence: CASSLEGFSGNTEAFF. As DNA, the CDR3 is TGTGCCAGCAGCTTAGAGGGATTCTCCGGCAACACTGAAGCTTTCTTT.

This chain uses TRBV2 with TRBJ1-2; TRBD1 matches at 8 bases. The length of the CDR3 is 13 residues. Unmatched junction bases numbered 4, after V lost 2 bases and J lost 8 bases. Germline V CDR1 and CDR2: SNHLY, FYNNEI. The CDR3 protein is CASSETPGGGYTF. CDR3 DNA: TGTGCCAGCAGTGAAACTCCAGGGGGCGGCTACACCTTC. Using reference TRBV2 and TRBJ1-2 for the parts outside the CDR3, the full variable domain is EPEVTQTPSHQVTQMGQEVILRCVPISNHLYFYWYRQILGQKVEFLVSFYNNEISEKSEIFDDQFSVERPDGSNFTLKIRSTKLEDSAMYFCASSETPGGGYTFGSGTRLTVV.

There are many counts of this clonotype. V gene TRBV28 combines with J gene TRBJ1-2; no clear D gene. Germline V lookup: CDR1 MDHEN, CDR2 SYDVKM. The germline V and J ends were trimmed by 6 bases and 4 bases, with 18 bases remaining between them. This CDR3 has 15 amino acids. In nucleotides, the CDR3 is TGTGCCAGCAGCCCTCCGGGCTCTTTAACCTATGGCTACACCTTC. The encoded protein is CASSPPGSLTYGYTF.

Many counts were recorded for this clonotype. In DNA form, the CDR3 reads TGCGCCAGCAGTGAGGGCAGGACGGAAGCTTTCTTT. Protein sequence: CASSEGRTEAFF. V usage is TRBV10-2 and J usage is TRBJ1-1; D remains unclear. The ends were cut back, 2 bases at V and 8 bases at J, with 9 bases in the middle. This CDR3 comprises 12 residues. Germline values: CDR1 WSHSY, CDR2 SAAADI.

This clonotype was detected many times. V usage is TRBV28 and J usage is TRBJ2-1; 9 bases fit TRBD2. Germline CDR1 reads MDHEN; CDR2 reads SYDVKM. The V gene end was trimmed by 5 bases and the J gene end by 5 bases; junction bases not matched to a gene: 10. This CDR3 region has 16 residues. CDR3 DNA sequence: TGTGCCAGCAGTCTCACGACTAGCGGTTCCCACAATGAGCAGTTCTTC. This encodes CASSLTTSGSHNEQFF.

The sample holds many counts of this clonotype. The rearrangement joins TRBV3-1 to TRBJ2-7; D gene uncertain. CDR3 length: 11 residues. V dropped 4 bases and J dropped 2 bases, with 3 bases sitting between them. Looked up from germline, CDR1 is LGHDT and CDR2 is YNNKEL (reference sequence). The CDR3 loop is CASSRAYEQYF. DNA of the CDR3: TGTGCCAGCAGCCGGGCCTACGAGCAGTACTTC.

This clonotype showed up many times. J is TRBJ2-7 and V is TRBV4-3; no reliable D call. The CDR3 loop spans 17 amino acids. Germline CDR1 reads LGHNA; CDR2 reads YSLEER. The ends were cut back, 0 bases at V and 1 base at J, with 16 bases in the middle. CDR3 nucleotide sequence: TGCGCCAGCAGCCAAGATTTGGACGGCCCTCTATCCTACGAGCAGTACTTC. Its protein product is CASSQDLDGPLSYEQYF.

The chain combines TRBV30 with TRBJ1-6, with D possibly matching TRBD1 (5 bases). V lost 0 bases and J 10 bases, leaving 13 bases between the germline ends. The length of the CDR3 is 14 residues. Germline CDR1 and CDR2: GTSNPN and SVGIG (reference sequence). Here the CDR3 reads CAWSVVREDSPLHF. CDR3 sequence (DNA): TGTGCCTGGAGTGTAGTCAGGGAGGACTCACCCCTCCACTTT.

The V gene is TRBV4-2, the J gene TRBJ2-5, with D tentatively TRBD1 or TRBD2 (5 bases each). Germline-derived CDR1 and CDR2 are LGHNA and YNFKEQ. Trimming removed 1 base from V and 7 bases from J, with 16 bases in between. There are 15 residues in the CDR3. CDR3 residues: CASSQGGALRGTQYF. The CDR3 DNA is TGTGCCAGCAGCCAAGGAGGGGCGCTACGGGGGACCCAGTACTTC.